These 27 T cell receptor beta chains originate from one sample sequenced in a study of patients and donors after allogeneic stem cell transplantation. TCRdb ran MiXCR on the RT-PCR reads and lists one entry per CDR3 protein. The sample records 410,000 or so distinct CDR3 sequences, 16% being singletons. Sequencing was performed on blood, either unsorted or a sorted T cell fraction (not recorded which). These receptors were taken from a human donor who was either an allogeneic HSCT recipient or a stem cell or donor lymphocyte infusion donor (not recorded which). It is not recorded whose cells these are; they may come from a transplant donor.

The gene calls are TRBV30 and TRBJ2-3, with D unresolved. The germline gives CDR1 GTSNPN, CDR2 SVGIG (reference sequence). CDR3 length equals 12 residues. Trimming removed 3 bases at V and 4 bases at J, with 8 bases between. The DNA of the CDR3 is TGTGCCTGGAGGTCCTGGGCAGATACGCAGTATTTT. Translating gives CAWRSWADTQYF.

The CDR3, as DNA: TGTGCCAGCAGTTCCCGGGACTTAGACTACAATGAGCAGTTCTTC. Its protein is CASSSRDLDYNEQFF. V and J are TRBV12-3 or TRBV12-4 and TRBJ2-1, with a tentative D call TRBD2 (6 bases). This CDR3 spans 15 amino acids. V was trimmed by 4 bases and J by 3 bases, leaving 13 bases between them.

The chain recombines TRBV20-1 with TRBJ2-1; perhaps TRBD1 as D (5 bases). V was pared by 6 bases and J by 6 bases, with 24 bases between. The CDR3 is 16 amino acids. Germline V gene data show CDR1 as DFQATT and CDR2 as SNEGSKA (reference sequence). CDR3 coding DNA: TGCAGTGCCCCCCGTAAAACAGGAGCCCCCGGCAATGAGCAGTTCTTC. This encodes CSAPRKTGAPGNEQFF.

The chain has TRBV4-1 and TRBJ1-1; no clear D. The CDR3 is 15 residues long. CDR1 is MGHRA and CDR2 is YSYEKL in the germline V gene. V lost 4 bases and J 0 bases, leaving 12 bases between the germline ends. Here the CDR3 reads CASSLQIHLNTEAFF. CDR3 bases: TGCGCCAGCAGCCTACAAATCCATTTGAACACTGAAGCTTTCTTT.

The chain uses TRBV7-9 and TRBJ2-5, with a tentative D call TRBD1 (6 bases). This CDR3 has 16 residues. Germline V gives CDR1 SEHNR, CDR2 FQNEAQ (reference sequence). V lost 0 bases to trimming and J lost 2 bases, with 13 bases between them. The CDR3 DNA sequence: TGTGCCAGCAGCTTAGCGTGGGGACAAGAGCAAGAGACCCAGTACTTC. Its translation: CASSLAWGQEQETQYF.

CDR3 sequence: CSASGTSGSLSYNEQFF. The CDR3 nucleotides are TGCAGTGCTTCCGGGACTAGCGGGAGTCTGTCCTACAATGAGCAGTTCTTC. V and J are TRBV20-1 and TRBJ2-1, with 14 bases lining up with TRBD2. This CDR3 has 17 residues. Germline V lookup: CDR1 DFQATT, CDR2 SNEGSKA (reference sequence). After removal of 5 bases from V and 1 base from J, the junction contained 7 bases not matched to a gene.

This chain links TRBV20-1 with TRBJ2-5; D might be TRBD2 (6 bases). The length of the CDR3 is 13 residues. V lost 3 bases, J lost 1 base, and 9 bases lay in between. Germline CDR1 DFQATT, CDR2 SNEGSKA (reference sequence). The CDR3 DNA sequence: TGCAGTGCTAGGCCAGCGGGCCAAGAGACCCAGTACTTC. Translation: CSARPAGQETQYF.

At least ten counts were recorded for this clonotype. The chain has TRBV12-3 or TRBV12-4 and TRBJ2-1, with TRBD2 matching over 9 bases. This CDR3 comprises 13 residues. V was clipped by 1 base and J by 13 bases; unmatched bases: 5. The CDR3 nucleotides are TGTGCCAGCAGTTTAGATCCGGGACTAGCTCAGTTCTTC. Translating gives CASSLDPGLAQFF.

V is TRBV4-1 and J is TRBJ2-1; weak D call: TRBD2 (6 bases). The germline CDR1 and CDR2 sequences are MGHRA and YSYEKL. The V end was cut by 4 bases, the J end by 2 bases, with 12 bases between. There are 15 residues in the CDR3. The CDR3 DNA is TGCGCCAGCAGCCCCCTTGGCGGGACCTACAATGAGCAGTTCTTC. Amino acids: CASSPLGGTYNEQFF.

This chain connects TRBV6-2 or TRBV6-3 to TRBJ1-2; TRBD1 agrees at 8 bases. After removal of 10 bases from V and 8 bases from J, the junction contained 6 bases not matched to a gene. This CDR3 has 11 amino acids. In germline, CDR1 is MNHEY, CDR2 SVGEGT. CDR3 amino acids: CATSDRGGYTF. The CDR3 region has the DNA TGTGCCACCAGCGACAGGGGCGGCTACACCTTC.

The chain combines TRBV6-6 with TRBJ1-2; no firm D call. Trimming left V 5 bases short and J 4 bases short, with 11 bases between. The CDR3 length is 13 residues. From germline, CDR1 is MNHNY and CDR2 SVGAGI (reference sequence). The CDR3 is CASSIGLPYGYTF. CDR3 in DNA: TGTGCCAGCAGTATCGGACTGCCCTATGGCTACACCTTC.

In this sample, this clonotype turned up a few times. The rearrangement joins TRBV9 to TRBJ2-4; maybe TRBD2 (7 bases). This CDR3 is 15 amino acids long. Germline V gene sequence: CDR1 SGDLS, CDR2 YYNGEE. With 0 bases removed from V and 5 bases from J, the gap between germline ends came to 12 bases. CDR3 sequence reads: CASSVGGGAENIQYF. DNA for the CDR3: TGTGCCAGCAGCGTAGGGGGGGGGGCAGAAAACATTCAGTACTTC.

This clonotype occurred a few times. This sequence joins TRBV10-3 and TRBJ1-1; maybe TRBD1 (5 bases). In germline, CDR1 is ENHRY, CDR2 SYGVKD. CDR3 length: 13 residues. Trimming shortened V by 8 bases and J by 7 bases, and 17 bases separated the two germline ends. CDR3 DNA sequence: TGTGCCATCCGAGGGACCAGTACTTTTGAAGCTTTCTTT. Translating gives CAIRGTSTFEAFF.

This clonotype was counted a few times. The V call is TRBV9, the J call TRBJ2-7; D ambiguous. This CDR3 has 14 residues. Trimming took off 0 bases at V and 3 bases at J, with 10 bases between the two ends. Per germline, CDR1 SGDLS and CDR2 YYNGEE. The CDR3 region is CASSVDGGGYEQYF. The CDR3 DNA follows: TGTGCCAGCAGCGTAGACGGCGGTGGCTACGAGCAGTACTTC. The entire variable domain, with the rest obtained from reference TRBV9 and TRBJ2-7, is as follows: DSGVTQTPKHLITATGQRVTLRCSPRSGDLSVYWYQQSLDQGLQFLIQYYNGEERAKGNILERFSAQQFPDLHSELNLSSLELGDSALYFCASSVDGGGYEQYFGPGTRLTVT.

This clonotype was observed many times. V and J are TRBV3-1 and TRBJ2-1; D is ambiguous. Germline CDR1 reads LGHDT; CDR2 reads YNNKEL (reference sequence). The CDR3 loop spans 14 amino acids. V was trimmed by 2 bases and J by 6 bases, leaving 11 bases between them. The CDR3: CASSQRLGSNEQFF. In DNA form, the CDR3 reads TGTGCCAGCAGCCAACGCTTAGGTAGCAATGAGCAGTTCTTC.

This clonotype occurred a few times. The genes are TRBV6-9 and TRBJ2-7; no firm D call. The V end lost 6 bases, the J end lost 5 bases, and 20 bases lay between the germline ends. Germline-derived CDR1 and CDR2 are MNHGY and SVAAGI. This CDR3 region has 15 residues. The CDR3 coding sequence is TGTGCCAGCAGGCATCCGCCGGTGGATTCGGACGAGCAGTACTTC. This encodes CASRHPPVDSDEQYF.

The table lists this clonotype with many counts. This chain joins TRBV5-1 and TRBJ1-1, with a possible D match to TRBD1 (5 bases). V lost 2 bases and J lost 0, with 5 bases in between. Germline V gene sequence: CDR1 SGHRS, CDR2 YFSETQ. CDR3 length equals 13 residues. CDR3 amino acids: CASSFRVNTEAFF. The CDR3, as DNA: TGCGCCAGCAGCTTCAGGGTGAACACTGAAGCTTTCTTT.

V and J are TRBV5-1 and TRBJ2-7, with 7 bases that match TRBD2. Losses at the gene ends were 2 bases for V and 0 bases for J; bases not matched to a gene: 5. The CDR3 covers 15 residues. Germline V gene sequence: CDR1 SGHRS, CDR2 YFSETQ. CDR3 residues: CASSFGGKSSYEQYF. For the CDR3, the DNA is TGCGCCAGCAGCTTCGGGGGGAAGAGCTCCTACGAGCAGTACTTC.

The rearrangement joins TRBV12-3 or TRBV12-4 to TRBJ2-1, with D maybe TRBD2 (5 bases). Trimming removed 11 bases at V and 7 bases at J, with 18 bases between. This CDR3 is 13 amino acids long. CDR3 loop: CASHRGQVNEQFF. In nucleotides, the CDR3 is TGTGCCTCCCACCGCGGGCAGGTGAATGAGCAGTTCTTC.

The V and J genes are TRBV3-1 and TRBJ2-1; D could derive from TRBD1 or TRBD2 (5 bases each). Germline-derived CDR1 and CDR2 are LGHDT and YNNKEL (reference sequence). V was clipped by 4 bases and J by 5 bases, with 9 bases between them. The CDR3 has 13 residues. The CDR3 spells CASSPGTNNEQFF. The DNA of the CDR3 is TGTGCCAGCAGCCCAGGGACGAACAATGAGCAGTTCTTC.

The chain employs TRBV12-3 or TRBV12-4 and TRBJ2-7, with 12 bases identical to TRBD2. CDR3 length equals 14 residues. The ends lost 6 bases at V and 5 bases at J; junction bases unmatched: 5. The CDR3 loop reads CASRIGLAGNEQYF. CDR3 DNA: TGTGCCAGCAGGATCGGACTAGCGGGGAACGAGCAGTACTTC.

This clonotype showed up many times. V is TRBV5-1 and J is TRBJ2-5; 8 bases are a match to TRBD1. V trimming: 5 bases; J trimming: 2 bases; junction bases outside the gene matches: 11. Germline V gene data show CDR1 as SGHRS and CDR2 as YFSETQ. This CDR3 is 16 amino acids long. Here the CDR3 reads CASRLTGTGRQETQYF. CDR3 DNA sequence: TGCGCCAGCAGACTTACCGGGACAGGAAGACAAGAGACCCAGTACTTC.

The genes are TRBV13 and TRBJ2-1; possibly TRBD1 for D (6 bases). With 0 bases removed from V and 7 bases from J, the gap between germline ends came to 10 bases. CDR1 is PRHDT, CDR2 FYEKMQ, per germline (reference sequence). This CDR3 spans 14 amino acids. The chain's CDR3 is CASSLGQGWNEQFF. The CDR3 bases are TGTGCCAGCAGCTTAGGCCAGGGGTGGAATGAGCAGTTCTTC.

With regard to this clonotype: At one boundary the junction diverges from the germline segment, which might be a read error. The J gene is TRBJ2-3, the V gene TRBV7-7; 7 bases line up with TRBD2. The CDR3 extends over 13 amino acids. Germline values: CDR1 SSHAT, CDR2 FNYEAQ (reference sequence). DNA of the CDR3: TGTGCTAGCAGACGACTAGCCGCAGATACGCAGTATTTT. The encoded protein is CASRRLAADTQYF. Together with reference TRBV7-7 and TRBJ2-3, the CDR3 gives the full variable domain: GAGVSQSPRYKVTKRGQDVTLRCDPISSHATLYWYQQALGQGPEFLTYFNYEAQPDKSGLPSDRFSAERPEGSISTLTIQRTEQRDSAMYRCASRRLAADTQYFGPGTRLTVL.

This clonotype was detected only a few times. The chain has TRBV20-1 and TRBJ2-1, with TRBD1 identical over 8 bases. The CDR3 consists of 15 residues. Germline lookup yields CDR1 DFQATT and CDR2 SNEGSKA (reference sequence). Losses at the gene ends were 4 bases for V and 1 base for J; bases not matched to a gene: 6. The DNA of the CDR3 is TGCAGTGCTACCTCAGGGGGCCGTTCCTACAATGAGCAGTTCTTC. Amino acid sequence: CSATSGGRSYNEQFF.

This clonotype was found many times. The rearrangement uses TRBV7-2 and TRBJ1-5, with D hard to call. The CDR3 is 14 amino acids. Germline CDR1 SGHTA, CDR2 FQGNSA. The V gene lost 2 bases and the J gene lost 3 bases, with 8 bases spanning the gap. The CDR3 DNA is TGTGCCAGCAGCTTATTACGGTTCAATCAGCCCCAGCATTTT. Translating gives CASSLLRFNQPQHF.

This clonotype showed up just a few times. The V call is TRBV4-3, the J call TRBJ2-2, with D possibly called TRBD1 or TRBD2 (6 bases each). Germline CDR1 and CDR2: LGHNA and YSLEER. The V gene lost 0 bases and the J gene lost 6 bases, with 14 bases spanning the gap. This CDR3 has 16 amino acids. CDR3 DNA sequence: TGCGCCAGCAGCCAAGAGGGCCAGGGGAGGTCCGGGGAGCTGTTTTTT. Residues: CASSQEGQGRSGELFF.